This T cell receptor (beta chain) is from a study of blood T cell repertoires in COVID-19. At the level of the study: The United States, Italy and Spain provided the acute and convalescent COVID-19 samples. The analysed material was cDNA or gDNA that came from T cells, B-cell-depleted T cells, or PBMCs.

Authors' processing steps: Counts of nucleated cells, estimated from reference gene primer amplification, were obtained. Sequencing used immunoSEQ multiplex PCR; TCRdb keeps in-frame clones, though not all of them. V, J and clone size reflect that table, while D and trimming were determined from the DNA. In the table there are 210,000 or so clones, about 90% of which are singletons. In germline, CDR1 is SGHRS, CDR2 YFSETQ. V was cut by 1 base and J by 2 bases, with 10 bases left in between. The CDR3 extends over 15 amino acids. The chain uses TRBV5-1 and TRBJ1-5, with D possibly being TRBD1 (5 bases). This TCR derives from a man aged 35 to 55 with active or convalescent COVID-19. Sequencing was done on a sample of peripheral blood. Here the CDR3 DNA reads TGCGCCAGCAGCTTGCAGGGAGGGGGCAATCAGCCCCAGCATTTT. Residues: CASSLQGGGNQPQHF.